This entry lists 13 T cell receptor beta chains sequenced from one sample in a study of T cell responses to AZD1222 COVID-19 vaccine. Profiling relied on immunoSEQ multiplex PCR, and the TCRdb table lists in-frame clones only, not all of them. The table has approximately 27,000 clones, 89% seen once; the top ten hold 1.3%. The material was peripheral blood, obtained on day 0 of AZD1222 vaccination. The receptors were sampled from an adult in good health.

V gene TRBV5-4 combines with J gene TRBJ1-2; D ambiguous. Trimming cost V 4 bases and J 8 bases, with 18 bases left between them. Germline V gene data show CDR1 as SGHNT and CDR2 as YYREEE (reference sequence). CDR3 length: 14 residues. The CDR3 loop reads CASSPSPAVVGYTF. The CDR3 DNA reads TGTGCCAGCAGCCCCAGCCCGGCTGTAGTCGGCTACACCTTC.

The chain uses TRBV5-4 and TRBJ2-1, with 11 bases identical to TRBD2. Germline V gene sequence: CDR1 SGHNT, CDR2 YYREEE (reference sequence). V shed 3 bases, J shed 15 bases, and the junction held 5 bases outside the gene matches. The CDR3 has 12 residues. DNA for the CDR3: TGTGCCAGCAGCTCGACTAGCGGGGTGAGGTTCTTC. Translating gives CASSSTSGVRFF.

V usage is TRBV5-1 and J usage is TRBJ2-3, with no clear D. The CDR3 runs to 15 residues. The V gene lost 0 bases and the J gene lost 0 bases, with 8 bases spanning the gap. The germline V gene encodes CDR1 SGHRS and CDR2 YFSETQ. The CDR3 reads CASSLVQASTDTQYF. The CDR3 bases are TGCGCCAGCAGCTTGGTTCAGGCTAGCACAGATACGCAGTATTTT.

The chain is built from TRBV10-1 and TRBJ2-2, with a weak D call TRBD2 (6 bases). Per germline, CDR1 WNHNN and CDR2 SYGVQD (reference sequence). V was cut by 6 bases and J by 1 base, with 9 bases left in between. The CDR3 totals 14 residues. The CDR3 loop reads CASRVAENTGELFF. The DNA of the CDR3 is TGCGCCAGCAGGGTAGCGGAGAACACCGGGGAGCTGTTTTTT.

The chain joins TRBV7-2 to TRBJ2-7, with 10 bases lining up with TRBD2. CDR1 SGHTA and CDR2 FQGNSA come from the germline V gene. The CDR3 covers 14 residues. With 2 bases clipped from V and 6 bases from J, the junction kept 4 bases outside the gene matches. The CDR3 nucleotides read TGTGCCAGCAGCTTATCTAGCGGGGGCGGCGAGCAGTACTTC. This encodes CASSLSSGGGEQYF.

The table lists this clone with a count of one. The V call is TRBV11-2, the J call TRBJ2-2, with a tentative D call TRBD2 (6 bases). Germline lookup yields CDR1 SGHAT and CDR2 FQNNGV. Trimming pared 1 base from V and 4 bases from J, leaving 16 bases between. The CDR3 totals 17 residues. The CDR3 region has the DNA TGTGCCAGCAGCTTAGCCATAGCGGAGTCAATCACCGGGGAGCTGTTTTTT. Its protein is CASSLAIAESITGELFF.

The chain recombines TRBV4-1 with TRBJ2-1, with D unresolved. V was trimmed by 3 bases and J by 2 bases, leaving 5 bases between them. The CDR3 runs 13 residues. Germline V gene data show CDR1 as MGHRA and CDR2 as YSYEKL. The CDR3 sequence: CASSHGPYNEQFF. The CDR3 nucleotides are TGCGCCAGCAGCCACGGGCCCTACAATGAGCAGTTCTTC.

This rearrangement joins TRBV18 to TRBJ2-2; D may correspond to TRBD1 or TRBD2 (6 bases each). The V gene lost 3 bases and the J gene lost 3 bases, with 11 bases spanning the gap. The V gene's germline CDR1 is KGHSH and CDR2 LQKENI. The CDR3 extends over 15 amino acids. DNA of the CDR3: TGTGCCAGCTCACCTATGGAGGGGGACACCGGGGAGCTGTTTTTT. Translation: CASSPMEGDTGELFF.

The chain links TRBV5-1 to TRBJ1-1, with a possible D match to TRBD1 (5 bases). Per the germline V gene, CDR1 is SGHRS and CDR2 is YFSETQ. V was shortened by 1 base and J by 5 bases, with 12 bases between the two germline ends. CDR3 size: 14 residues. The CDR3 spells CASSLSQGSTEAFF. The CDR3 nucleotides read TGCGCCAGCAGCTTGTCCCAGGGCAGTACTGAAGCTTTCTTT.

The chain joins TRBV30 to TRBJ2-7; D is unclear. V lost 3 bases and J 1 base, leaving 10 bases between the germline ends. Germline CDR1 and CDR2: GTSNPN and SVGIG (reference sequence). The CDR3 covers 13 residues. The CDR3 DNA reads as TGTGCCTGGAGCTATAATCCATCCTACGAGCAGTACTTC. This encodes CAWSYNPSYEQYF.

V and J are TRBV7-2 and TRBJ1-5; possibly TRBD1 for D (5 bases). V lost 1 base and J 0 bases, leaving 7 bases between the germline ends. The CDR3 is 15 amino acids. CDR1 is SGHTA and CDR2 is FQGNSA in the germline V gene. The CDR3 loop is CASSLVGTSNQPQHF. The CDR3, as DNA: TGTGCCAGCAGCTTAGTGGGGACTAGCAATCAGCCCCAGCATTTT.

The rearrangement joins TRBV18 to TRBJ1-5; D unclear. CDR3 length: 14 amino acids. V lost 6 bases, J lost 6 bases, and 15 bases lay in between. In germline, CDR1 is KGHSH, CDR2 LQKENI. In DNA form, the CDR3 reads TGTGCCAGCTCCCTAGATGACGTGGGTCAGCCCCAGCATTTT. Translation gives CASSLDDVGQPQHF.

This clone showed up just once. This sequence joins TRBV6-5 and TRBJ1-4; D is unclear. Germline CDR1 is MNHEY and CDR2 is SVGAGI. The CDR3 is made up of 12 amino acids. V lost 6 bases and J lost 6, with 8 bases in between. The CDR3 sequence is CASRREDEKLFF. The CDR3 region has the DNA TGTGCCAGCAGGAGGGAGGATGAAAAACTGTTTTTT.